This T cell receptor (beta chain) was observed in a study of T-cell memory formation after mild COVID-19. Germline CDR1 reads MNHNY; CDR2 reads SVGAGI (reference sequence). The CDR3 contains 16 residues. Trimming took 6 bases from V and 4 from J, leaving 21 bases between them. This clonotype turned up a few times. TCRdb processed the 5' RACE reads anew with MiXCR; each CDR3 protein has one entry. Of 40,000 to 55,000 distinct CDR3 sequences in the sample, around 10% are singletons; the top ten hold approximately 23%. The V gene is TRBV6-6, the J gene TRBJ1-2; D remains unclear. The specimen sequenced was PBMCs or a T cell subset sorted from them (not recorded which). The source of this sequence is a man aged 18-30 years who had mild COVID-19 (a few samples of this study predate the infection). Cell type and time point are not known. The CDR3 region is CASRGPSASLLYGYTF. CDR3 nucleotide sequence: TGTGCCAGCAGGGGCCCTTCCGCTAGCTTGCTCTATGGCTACACCTTC.